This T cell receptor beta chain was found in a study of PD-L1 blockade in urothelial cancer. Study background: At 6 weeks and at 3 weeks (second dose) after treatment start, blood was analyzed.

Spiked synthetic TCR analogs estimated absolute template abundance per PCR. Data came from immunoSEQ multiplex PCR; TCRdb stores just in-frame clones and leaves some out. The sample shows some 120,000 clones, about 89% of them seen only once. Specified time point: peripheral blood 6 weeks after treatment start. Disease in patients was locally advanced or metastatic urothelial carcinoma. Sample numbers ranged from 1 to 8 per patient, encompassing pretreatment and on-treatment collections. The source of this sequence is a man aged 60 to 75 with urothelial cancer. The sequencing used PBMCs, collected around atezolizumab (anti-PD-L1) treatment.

In nucleotides, the CDR3 is TGTGCCAGCAGTGGGGTGGGAGGGAACACCGGGGAGCTGTTTTTT. Protein: CASSGVGGNTGELFF. The chain couples TRBV2 to TRBJ2-2, with D perhaps matching TRBD2 (6 bases). CDR1 and CDR2 (germline): SNHLY, FYNNEI. Trimming left V 4 bases short and J 1 base short, with 10 bases between. The CDR3 sequence is 15 residues long.